Reported below is one TCR beta chain. Its antigen is still unknown. Using immunoSEQ multiplex PCR, the repertoire was profiled, and TCRdb retains in-frame clones only, with some absent. The sample consists of 1.6 million or so clones, roughly 96% of them appearing once. This sample was taken from a study of shared clonotypes between healthy human individuals. Findings of the study overall: In the sorted subsets, rarefaction showed sequencing was incomplete despite large depth. The sampled material consisted only of blood, and tissue repertoires are likely to differ.

The sequence came from a man aged 25-45 years in good health. Sequencing was performed on naive CD4+ T cells sorted from blood. The subset denotes: CD45RA+ positively selected.

The CDR3 protein is CASSARGAYEQYF. CDR3 nucleotide sequence: TGCGCCAGCAGCGCCCGGGGGGCCTACGAGCAGTACTTC. The V gene is TRBV10-2, the J gene TRBJ2-7; 7 bases fit TRBD2. Germline loops: CDR1 WSHSY, CDR2 SAAADI. The CDR3 consists of 13 residues. The junction had 4 bases not matched to a gene; V was cut back by 6 bases and J by 2 bases.